This T cell receptor beta chain was obtained from a study of T cell repertoires in cytomegalovirus infection. TCRdb reprocessed the reads with MiXCR, giving one entry per CDR3 protein. This table holds 570,000 or so distinct CDR3 sequences, almost 40% found once. Germline loops: CDR1 SGHKS, CDR2 YYEKEE (reference sequence). This CDR3 comprises 15 residues. V lost 1 base, J lost 6 bases, and 14 bases lay in between. About this clonotype: What it binds is not known.

The chain links TRBV5-5 to TRBJ2-1; D might be TRBD1 (5 bases). The sample in question was cultured PBMCs, obtained from culture after CMV antigen stimulation. The source is a human donor in good health (CMV status not recorded). Some clones in this sample may be carry-over from other donors' samples. CDR3 region: CASSLSPGWPNEQFF. CDR3 DNA sequence: TGTGCCAGCAGCTTGTCACCAGGGTGGCCCAATGAGCAGTTCTTC.